This T cell receptor (beta chain) was sequenced for a study of blood T cells in healthy people across ages. Donation came from healthy Caucasian individuals in Russia who were aged about 6 to 95. This clonotype appeared once. The germline V gene has CDR1 LGHNA and CDR2 YNFKEQ. This CDR3 spans 14 amino acids. The V gene end was trimmed by 5 bases and the J gene end by 7 bases; junction bases not matched to a gene: 5. Primers used in a second PCR of about 7 to 11 cycles were a sample-barcoded 5' primer and a J-beta primer mix. MiXCR, applied by TCRdb to the 5' RACE reads, yields one record per CDR3 protein. Of about 800,000 distinct CDR3 sequences listed, 25% were seen once; the top ten hold under 4.5%. These data were also reused for a study on T cells of mothers and their children. That publication notes: Donation came from a few healthy Caucasian mothers together with their six children.

The gene calls are TRBV4-2 and TRBJ2-1, with 10 positions matching TRBD1. Sequences were obtained from blood. The receptor was derived from a boy aged 5-17 years in good health. The CDR3 region is CASSKDRGWNEQFF. The DNA for the CDR3 is TGTGCCAGCAGCAAGGACAGGGGGTGGAATGAGCAGTTCTTC.